This TCR beta chain was observed in a study of post-analysis software for immune sequencing data. Study-level information: Included courses were relapsing-remitting and secondary progressive multiple sclerosis; progressive-relapsing multiple sclerosis was also included.

Libraries were made from TCR beta cDNA, and they carried unique molecular identifiers. MiXCR, applied by TCRdb to the PCR reads, yields one record per CDR3 protein. The table shows about 430,000 distinct CDR3 sequences, with approximately 37% occurring only once. Remarks on this clonotype: Its specificity is not known.

Study results and caveats: In multiple sclerosis, normalized Chao1 diversity was significantly below that of controls.

The specimen sequenced was blood. The clonotype originates from a girl aged 2 to 9 with multiple sclerosis.

CDR3 bases: TGTGCCAGCCGGGGACAGCTGAGGCCCCAGCATTTT. It specifies CASRGQLRPQHF. The rearrangement uses TRBV6-1 and TRBJ1-5, with TRBD1 matching over 7 bases. This CDR3 comprises 12 residues. Unmatched junction bases numbered 7, after V lost 8 bases and J lost 9 bases. Germline V gene data show CDR1 as MNHNS and CDR2 as SASEGT.